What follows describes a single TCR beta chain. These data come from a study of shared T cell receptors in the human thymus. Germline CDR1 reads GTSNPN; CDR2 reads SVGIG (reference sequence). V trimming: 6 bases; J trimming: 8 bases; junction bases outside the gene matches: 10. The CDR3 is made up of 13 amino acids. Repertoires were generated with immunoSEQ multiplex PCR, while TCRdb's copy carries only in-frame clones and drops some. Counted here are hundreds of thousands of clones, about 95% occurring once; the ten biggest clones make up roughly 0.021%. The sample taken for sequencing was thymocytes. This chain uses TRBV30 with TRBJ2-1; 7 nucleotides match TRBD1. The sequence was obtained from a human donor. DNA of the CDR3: TGTGCCTGTAGCGACGGACAGGTCGATGAGCAGTTCTTC. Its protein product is CACSDGQVDEQFF.